These T cell receptor beta chains were read from a single sample in a study of spatial heterogeneity in lung cancer. TCRdb processed the 5' RACE reads anew with MiXCR; each CDR3 protein has one entry. Among 80,000 to 95,000 distinct CDR3 sequences listed, roughly 9.5% were seen once. The material sequenced was PBMCs, taken at surgery. These receptors all come from a male donor with early-stage non-small cell lung cancer. Each CDR3 is given without its conserved first and last residue. Each record gives: CDR3 protein, V gene, J gene, clone size. Part of the rows lack a size; the others show once, few, many or a class for expanded clones.

CDR3: ASSVDLGTQY
V: TRBV9
J: TRBJ2-5
size: many

CDR3: SARDGGWTDTQY
V: TRBV20-1
J: TRBJ2-3
size: NA

CDR3: ASSLEEEAGAYNEQF
V: TRBV7-2
J: TRBJ2-1
size: NA

CDR3: ASSRDGRQETQY
V: TRBV7-2
J: TRBJ2-5
size: many

CDR3: ASSRVAGHNEQF
V: TRBV9
J: TRBJ2-1
size: many

CDR3: ASSLIPRAEDTQY
V: TRBV5-5
J: TRBJ2-3
size: NA

CDR3: ASSAGTGTEQY
V: TRBV7-3
J: TRBJ2-7
size: few

CDR3: ASSEVGQSNYGYT
V: TRBV2
J: TRBJ1-2
size: NA

CDR3: ATSDLHQGQIQETQY
V: TRBV24-1
J: TRBJ2-5
size: many

CDR3: ASSVVGYSYNEQF
V: TRBV9
J: TRBJ2-1
size: NA

CDR3: ASIPRVPPRGLRDYEQY
V: TRBV7-3
J: TRBJ2-7
size: NA